The 32 T cell receptor beta chains in this list originate from one sample, sequenced in a study of blood T cell repertoires in COVID-19. TCRdb keeps only in-frame clones here, not all; method: immunoSEQ multiplex PCR. The sample carries approximately 52,000 clones, more than 80% recorded once. The sample comprised peripheral blood. The receptors stem from a human donor with active COVID-19. The donor label of this sample is uncertain.

The chain links TRBV7-3 to TRBJ2-5; unclear D gene. The V end was cut by 3 bases, the J end by 5 bases, with 10 bases between. Germline assignment: CDR1 SGHTA and CDR2 FQGTGA. The CDR3 has 13 amino acids. The chain's CDR3 is CASSLTHGETQYF. Written as DNA, the CDR3 is TGTGCCAGCAGCTTGACTCACGGGGAGACCCAGTACTTC.

The gene calls are TRBV30 and TRBJ1-1; D ambiguous. CDR1 is GTSNPN, CDR2 SVGIG, per germline (reference sequence). V lost 2 bases and J 1 base, leaving 8 bases between the germline ends. This CDR3 has 13 residues. In nucleotides, the CDR3 is TGTGCCTGGAGTTTCCGGGAGAACACTGAAGCTTTCTTT. Its protein is CAWSFRENTEAFF.

The CDR3 region is CASRLRAADTEAFF. The CDR3 DNA follows: TGTGCCAGCAGATTGAGGGCGGCGGACACTGAAGCTTTCTTT. The chain recombines TRBV6-5 with TRBJ1-1; no clear D. CDR3 length: 14 residues. V was clipped by 6 bases and J by 3 bases, with 14 bases between them. Per germline, CDR1 MNHEY and CDR2 SVGAGI.

This chain connects TRBV5-1 to TRBJ2-2; the match to TRBD1 covers 7 bases. This CDR3 is 14 amino acids long. Unmatched junction bases numbered 5, after V lost 5 bases and J lost 4 bases. Germline V gene data show CDR1 as SGHRS and CDR2 as YFSETQ. CDR3 region: CASSRRDSTGELFF. The CDR3, as DNA: TGCGCCAGCAGTCGACGGGACAGCACCGGGGAGCTGTTTTTT.

Worth noting for this clone: Different DNA sequences within this sample yield the same CDR3. The chain recombines TRBV6-5 with TRBJ2-5, with D possibly being TRBD2 (6 bases). This CDR3 is 15 amino acids long. Trimming removed 0 bases at V and 2 bases at J, with 10 bases between. Germline V gives CDR1 MNHEY, CDR2 SVGAGI. CDR3 sequence: CASSYSTGDQETQYF. The DNA for the CDR3 is TGTGCCAGCAGTTACTCGACGGGGGATCAAGAGACCCAGTACTTC.

This rearrangement joins TRBV18 to TRBJ2-7; TRBD2 aligns across 12 bases. The CDR3 has 15 amino acids. Germline values: CDR1 KGHSH, CDR2 LQKENI. After removal of 2 bases from V and 5 bases from J, the junction contained 4 bases not matched to a gene. The DNA of the CDR3 is TGTGCCAGCTCACCATTACTAGCGGGAGGTGACGAGCAGTACTTC. It yields the protein CASSPLLAGGDEQYF.

This clone is a singleton in its sample. The chain is built from TRBV4-1 and TRBJ2-3; possible D gene TRBD2, 7 bases. V was clipped by 0 bases and J by 2 bases, with 12 bases between them. Germline V CDR1 and CDR2: MGHRA, YSYEKL. CDR3 length: 16 residues. CDR3 sequence: CASSQDAGAPTDTQYF. In DNA form, the CDR3 reads TGCGCCAGCAGCCAAGATGCGGGGGCCCCCACAGATACGCAGTATTTT.

This rearrangement joins TRBV11-3 to TRBJ2-2; D remains unclear. CDR1 is SGHNT and CDR2 is YENEEA in the germline V gene. There are 13 residues in the CDR3. The V gene lost 5 bases and the J gene lost 4 bases, with 8 bases spanning the gap. The DNA for the CDR3 is TGTGCCAGCAGCCCGCCGGGCACCGGGGAGCTGTTTTTT. Translating gives CASSPPGTGELFF.

The rearrangement uses TRBV7-2 and TRBJ2-4; TRBD1 matches at 10 bases. CDR1 is SGHTA, CDR2 FQGNSA, per germline. The CDR3 has 16 amino acids. V shed 5 bases and J 6 bases; nucleotides not matched to a gene: 10. The CDR3 DNA sequence: TGTGCCAGCAGCCTCAGACAGGGGGCAATGGGAAACATTCAGTACTTC. Its protein product is CASSLRQGAMGNIQYF.

The genes are TRBV5-1 and TRBJ1-2, with no clear D. The V end lost 5 bases, the J end lost 6 bases, and 23 bases lay between the germline ends. CDR1 is SGHRS and CDR2 is YFSETQ in the germline V gene. The length of the CDR3 is 16 residues. The CDR3 DNA follows: TGCGCCAGCAGTAACCCCGGGAGAGCCCCAACGGATGGCTACACCTTC. Translation: CASSNPGRAPTDGYTF.

This clone was recorded a few times. The chain is built from TRBV25-1 and TRBJ2-2; possible D gene TRBD2, 5 bases. CDR1 MGHDK and CDR2 SYGVNS come from the germline V gene. This CDR3 spans 15 amino acids. Trimming shortened V by 0 bases and J by 4 bases, and 9 bases separated the two germline ends. The CDR3 sequence is CASSEYLGGTGELFF. CDR3 nucleotides: TGTGCCAGCAGTGAATATTTAGGAGGCACCGGGGAGCTGTTTTTT. The entire variable domain, with the rest obtained from reference TRBV25-1 and TRBJ2-2, is as follows: EADIYQTPRYLVIGTGKKITLECSQTMGHDKMYWYQQDPGMELHLIHYSYGVNSTEKGDLSSESTVSRIRTEHFPLTLESARPSHTSQYLCASSEYLGGTGELFFGEGSRLTVL.

This sequence joins TRBV7-6 and TRBJ2-1; 8 bases map to TRBD1. Germline V gene sequence: CDR1 SGHVS, CDR2 FNYEAQ. The CDR3 is 15 residues long. The V segment lost 1 base and the J segment 5 bases; nucleotides outside the gene matches: 4. DNA of the CDR3: TGTGCCAGCAGCTTAGGACAGGGGATCGACAATGAGCAGTTCTTC. Amino acids: CASSLGQGIDNEQFF.

V and J are TRBV7-8 and TRBJ1-1, with TRBD1 identical over 7 bases. The CDR3 is made up of 13 amino acids. Per the germline V gene, CDR1 is SGHVS and CDR2 is FQNEAQ. The V segment lost 3 bases and the J segment 4 bases; nucleotides outside the gene matches: 2. The CDR3: CASSFGQATEAFF. The DNA for the CDR3 is TGTGCCAGCAGCTTCGGACAGGCCACTGAAGCTTTCTTT.

This clone was picked up one time. The gene calls are TRBV28 and TRBJ2-7, with D possibly being TRBD1 (6 bases). The germline V gene encodes CDR1 MDHEN and CDR2 SYDVKM. The CDR3 sequence is 15 residues long. V lost 6 bases and J 4 bases, leaving 19 bases between the germline ends. The CDR3 is CASSLLEDRRYEQYF. The CDR3 region has the DNA TGTGCCAGCAGCCTCTTAGAGGACAGACGATACGAGCAGTACTTC. Full variable domain (rest looked up from reference TRBV28 and TRBJ2-7): DVKVTQSSRYLVKRTGEKVFLECVQDMDHENMFWYRQDPGLGLRLIYFSYDVKMKEKGDIPEGYSVSREKKERFSLILESASTNQTSMYLCASSLLEDRRYEQYFGPGTRLTVT.

The chain employs TRBV24-1 and TRBJ2-1; 8 nucleotides align to TRBD1. Germline V gene sequence: CDR1 KGHDR, CDR2 SFDVKD. J was trimmed by 8 bases and V by 3 bases; bases with no gene match: 8. The CDR3 consists of 15 residues. CDR3: CATSDAGTGLDEQFF. CDR3 bases: TGTGCCACCAGTGATGCCGGGACAGGCCTGGATGAGCAGTTCTTC.

V and J are TRBV7-3 and TRBJ2-1, with 8 nucleotides matching TRBD1. Losses at the gene ends were 3 bases for V and 3 bases for J; bases not matched to a gene: 1. This CDR3 spans 14 amino acids. The V gene's germline CDR1 is SGHTA and CDR2 FQGTGA. This CDR3 is CASSLGTGYNEQFF. In DNA, the CDR3 is TGTGCCAGCAGCTTGGGGACAGGCTACAATGAGCAGTTCTTC.

This chain connects TRBV9 to TRBJ1-1; tentative D call: TRBD1 (5 bases). The CDR3 runs to 12 residues. Germline-derived CDR1 and CDR2 are SGDLS and YYNGEE. V shed 3 bases and J shed 8 bases, with 11 bases lying between them. The CDR3 DNA reads TGTGCCAGCAGCGCCGACAGCTCCGAAGCTTTCTTT. Protein: CASSADSSEAFF.

This chain joins TRBV12-5 and TRBJ2-1, with 12 bases fitting TRBD2. Germline V gene data show CDR1 as LGHNT and CDR2 as FRNRAP. The CDR3 runs 15 residues. V shed 7 bases, J shed 8 bases, and the junction held 9 bases outside the gene matches. CDR3 coding DNA: TGTGCTAGTGCCAAAGGACTAGCGGGGACGGATGAGCAGTTCTTC. Encoded protein: CASAKGLAGTDEQFF.

This chain uses TRBV6-5 with TRBJ1-5; TRBD1 aligns across 7 bases. The V gene end was trimmed by 6 bases and the J gene end by 4 bases; junction bases not matched to a gene: 9. This CDR3 has 15 residues. Germline V gene lookup returns CDR1 MNHEY and CDR2 SVGAGI. Written as DNA, the CDR3 is TGTGCCAGCAGGCCCCGGGACAGTCCAAATCAGCCCCAGCATTTT. This gives the protein CASRPRDSPNQPQHF.

The genes are TRBV4-1 and TRBJ2-5; a weak D match, TRBD2 (6 bases). This CDR3 comprises 15 residues. Germline assignment: CDR1 MGHRA and CDR2 YSYEKL. Trimming left V 4 bases short and J 2 bases short, with 14 bases between. CDR3 amino acids: CASSRGTGLQETQYF. The CDR3, as DNA: TGCGCCAGCAGCCGGGGGACTGGCCTTCAAGAGACCCAGTACTTC.

J is TRBJ2-1 and V is TRBV6-4, with 9 nucleotides matching TRBD2. Germline V gene sequence: CDR1 MRHNA, CDR2 SNTAGT. The CDR3 totals 13 residues. The V gene end was trimmed by 6 bases and the J gene end by 9 bases; junction bases not matched to a gene: 6. The CDR3 nucleotides are TGTGCCAGCAGCGGGACTAGCAATGGTGAGCAGTTCTTC. Its translation is CASSGTSNGEQFF.

This sequence joins TRBV11-2 and TRBJ2-2; tentative D call: TRBD2 (5 bases). Trimming shortened V by 1 base and J by 1 base, and 7 bases separated the two germline ends. The CDR3 runs 15 residues. From germline, CDR1 is SGHAT and CDR2 FQNNGV. CDR3 DNA sequence: TGTGCCAGCAGCTTAGTTGCGGGGAACACCGGGGAGCTGTTTTTT. The encoded protein is CASSLVAGNTGELFF.

This chain links TRBV2 with TRBJ2-7; no reliable D call. Trimming took off 7 bases at V and 3 bases at J, with 4 bases between the two ends. Germline CDR1 and CDR2: SNHLY and FYNNEI. There are 10 residues in the CDR3. The CDR3 loop is CASKLYEQYF. CDR3 in DNA: TGTGCCAGCAAACTCTACGAGCAGTACTTC.

This clone was observed a few times. CDR3 sequence: CASSESGRSWGYTF. The CDR3, as DNA: TGCGCCAGCAGTGAGTCCGGCAGGTCGTGGGGCTACACCTTC. This chain links TRBV10-1 with TRBJ1-2, with no clear D. Germline lookup yields CDR1 WNHNN and CDR2 SYGVQD (reference sequence). The CDR3 is 14 amino acids. V lost 0 bases, J lost 8 bases, and 13 bases lay in between.

This clone has just one count. The chain employs TRBV20-1 and TRBJ2-2; D not certain. The V end lost 5 bases, the J end lost 6 bases, and 7 bases lay between the germline ends. This CDR3 has 11 residues. The germline V gene encodes CDR1 DFQATT and CDR2 SNEGSKA (reference sequence). The DNA for the CDR3 is TGCAGTGCTTGGAGCGCCGGGGAGCTGTTTTTT. Translation: CSAWSAGELFF.

The gene calls are TRBV12-5 and TRBJ1-2, with a tentative D call TRBD1 (6 bases). V was pared by 5 bases and J by 7 bases, with 11 bases between. This CDR3 has 12 residues. Per germline, CDR1 LGHNT and CDR2 FRNRAP. CDR3 coding DNA: TGTGCTAGTGGTGAGGACAGATTTGGCTACACCTTC. It translates to CASGEDRFGYTF.

The V gene is TRBV4-1, the J gene TRBJ1-1, with TRBD1 identical over 8 bases. CDR3 length: 14 residues. Per the germline V gene, CDR1 is MGHRA and CDR2 is YSYEKL. With 3 bases clipped from V and 5 bases from J, the junction kept 5 bases outside the gene matches. In nucleotides, the CDR3 is TGCGCCAGCAGCCATAGGACAGGGTGGACTGAAGCTTTCTTT. Its translation: CASSHRTGWTEAFF.

The chain recombines TRBV6-4 with TRBJ2-6; D is ambiguous. Looked up from germline, CDR1 is MRHNA and CDR2 is SNTAGT. V lost 5 bases, J lost 0 bases, and 11 bases lay in between. There are 16 residues in the CDR3. The DNA of the CDR3 is TGTGCCAGCAGTCCAAGAAGAGGCTCTGGGGCCAACGTCCTGACTTTC. It specifies CASSPRRGSGANVLTF.

The CDR3: CASSLAGTGGYVGTEAFF. DNA of the CDR3: TGCGCCAGCAGCTTGGCCGGGACAGGGGGGTATGTAGGAACTGAAGCTTTCTTT. V is TRBV5-1 and J is TRBJ1-1, with TRBD1 matching over 11 bases. With V trimmed by 0 bases and J by 5 bases, 12 bases remained unmatched. Germline loops: CDR1 SGHRS, CDR2 YFSETQ. This CDR3 region has 18 residues. The entire variable domain, with the rest obtained from reference TRBV5-1 and TRBJ1-1, is as follows: KAGVTQTPRYLIKTRGQQVTLSCSPISGHRSVSWYQQTPGQGLQFLFEYFSETQRNKGNFPGRFSGRQFSNSRSEMNVSTLELGDSALYLCASSLAGTGGYVGTEAFFGQGTRLTVV.

The table lists this clone with a count of one. The chain joins TRBV6-5 to TRBJ1-1, with 9 nucleotides matching TRBD1. From germline, CDR1 is MNHEY and CDR2 SVGAGI. The junction had 8 bases not matched to a gene; V was cut back by 5 bases and J by 4 bases. CDR3 size: 15 residues. CDR3 sequence: CASSNRDRGVTEAFF. In nucleotides, the CDR3 is TGTGCCAGCAGTAATAGAGACAGGGGGGTCACTGAAGCTTTCTTT.

The CDR3 region has the DNA TGTGCCAGCAGTGAATATATTGGCGCAGGTGGTGGCTACACCTTC. Translating it yields CASSEYIGAGGGYTF. The gene calls are TRBV25-1 and TRBJ1-2; D is unresolved. This CDR3 has 15 amino acids. The V end lost 0 bases, the J end lost 7 bases, and 15 bases lay between the germline ends. CDR1 and CDR2 from the germline V gene are MGHDK and SYGVNS.

The gene calls are TRBV30 and TRBJ2-7; the match to TRBD2 covers 7 bases. This CDR3 region has 16 residues. Germline V gene sequence: CDR1 GTSNPN, CDR2 SVGIG (reference sequence). With 0 bases clipped from V and 3 bases from J, the junction kept 11 bases outside the gene matches. CDR3 DNA sequence: TGTGCCTGGAGTGTAGGCCCAAAAGCGGGAAGCTACGAGCAGTACTTC. This translates into CAWSVGPKAGSYEQYF.